Below are 8 T cell receptor beta chains sequenced from a single sample in a study of T cell repertoires in cytomegalovirus infection. In TCRdb, the reads were re-called with MiXCR into one record per CDR3 protein. The sample lists approximately 1,000,000 distinct CDR3 sequences, around 30% seen once, with around 15% in the top ten. Their antigens are not known. This material consisted of cultured CD8+ T cells from PBMCs, taken from culture after CMV antigen stimulation. These receptors were collected from a human donor in good health (CMV status not recorded). Some clones in this sample may be carry-over from other donors' samples.

This chain joins TRBV7-8 and TRBJ2-3; 11 positions match TRBD2. Germline V lookup: CDR1 SGHVS, CDR2 FQNEAQ. J lost 2 bases, V lost 5 bases, and 3 bases had no gene match. CDR3 length: 15 residues. This CDR3 reads CASSPTSGNTDTQYF. Here the CDR3 DNA reads TGTGCCAGCAGCCCGACTAGCGGGAACACAGATACGCAGTATTTT. Together with reference TRBV7-8 and TRBJ2-3, the CDR3 gives the full variable domain: GAGVSQSPRYKVAKRGQDVALRCDPISGHVSLFWYQQALGQGPEFLTYFQNEAQLDKSGLPSDRFFAERPEGSVSTLKIQRTQQEDSAVYLCASSPTSGNTDTQYFGPGTRLTVL.

The chain joins TRBV6-9 to TRBJ2-2; 8 nucleotides match TRBD2. V gave up 7 bases and J gave up 3 bases; unmatched junction bases: 7. The CDR3 has 15 residues. Looked up from germline, CDR1 is MNHGY and CDR2 is SVAAGI. The CDR3 bases are TGTGCCAGCACCCCCGGGGGGGTTTACACCGGGGAGCTGTTTTTT. It is translated as CASTPGGVYTGELFF.

The chain uses TRBV4-1 and TRBJ1-1; D may be TRBD1 (6 bases). Trimming took 2 bases from V and 3 from J, leaving 13 bases between them. CDR3 length: 15 residues. Per germline, CDR1 MGHRA and CDR2 YSYEKL. CDR3 bases: TGCGCCAGCAGCCAACGGGGGCGCAGTGACACTGAAGCTTTCTTT. Translating it yields CASSQRGRSDTEAFF.

This chain uses TRBV27 with TRBJ1-1; TRBD1 matches 8 bases. Germline CDR1 reads MNHEY; CDR2 reads SMNVEV (reference sequence). The CDR3 extends over 14 amino acids. Trimming at V came to 6 bases and at J to 5 bases, leaving 8 bases not matched to a gene. CDR3 sequence: CASSGQGGETEAFF. As DNA, the CDR3 is TGTGCCAGCAGCGGACAGGGCGGGGAGACTGAAGCTTTCTTT.

This clonotype was detected only a few times. V usage is TRBV20-1 and J usage is TRBJ2-7; 9 nucleotides match TRBD1. Germline loops: CDR1 DFQATT, CDR2 SNEGSKA (reference sequence). The junction had 9 bases not matched to a gene; V was cut back by 1 base and J by 5 bases. There are 15 residues in the CDR3. The chain's CDR3 is CSARVLGTGFDEQYF. The CDR3, as DNA: TGCAGTGCTAGAGTTCTCGGGACAGGGTTCGACGAGCAGTACTTC.

V and J are TRBV6-5 and TRBJ1-2; D uncertain. The CDR3 runs 14 residues. Trimming took off 2 bases at V and 4 bases at J, with 11 bases between the two ends. The germline CDR1 and CDR2 sequences are MNHEY and SVGAGI. DNA for the CDR3: TGTGCCAGCAGTTACGACTATCAGACCTATGGCTACACCTTC. Encoded protein: CASSYDYQTYGYTF.

The chain couples TRBV28 to TRBJ2-7; no clear D gene. This CDR3 comprises 13 residues. The germline V gene has CDR1 MDHEN and CDR2 SYDVKM. The CDR3 loop reads CVSSLGQDYEQYV. The CDR3 nucleotides read TGTGTCAGCAGTTTAGGGCAGGACTACGAGCAGTACGTC.

This clonotype was observed a handful of times. This chain connects TRBV6-6 to TRBJ2-7; TRBD1 agrees at 9 bases. V gave up 0 bases and J gave up 5 bases; unmatched junction bases: 5. The V gene's germline CDR1 is MNHNY and CDR2 SVGAGI (reference sequence). CDR3 size: 15 residues. Here the CDR3 reads CASSYSGQGLNEQYF. CDR3 in DNA: TGTGCCAGCAGTTACTCGGGACAGGGTCTGAACGAGCAGTACTTC.